The T cell receptor beta chain described here comes from a study of blood T cell repertoires in COVID-19 (dated by TCRdb to the early 2020s). Study-level background: Collaborator samples came from the United States, Italy and Spain and covered acute and convalescent phases of COVID-19. The prospective study material was composed of cDNA or gDNA derived from T cells, B-cell-depleted T cells, or PBMCs. Subjects who had been exposed to COVID-19, were actively infected with it, or had recovered from it provided the deeply sampled blood TCRbeta repertoires that made up the dataset. A freely available public database, intended as a resource for researchers studying the immune response to SARS-CoV-2, is where the repertoires were released. The samples were drawn from the first 160 participants of the ongoing ImmuneRACE study and from some 1,300 subjects provided by 6 global collaborators. Sample metadata almost always included a de-identified subject ID, COVID-19 status, age in years and sex. Where available, HLA class I and class II types were obtained from metadata supplied by the sample provider rather than from assay-based typing. Results the study describes overall, beyond this receptor: The amount of clinical and demographic metadata varied by source and participant and was provided uncurated.

The immunoSEQ Assay, a bias-controlled multiplex PCR, was used to amplify TCRbeta CDR3 regions from genomic DNA. The study's own analysis went as follows. Within the assay, amplification of reference gene primers was used to estimate how many nucleated cells each sample contained. To quantify the absolute abundance of each unique TCRbeta CDR3 rearrangement, sequence reads were collapsed and filtered. For each sample, productive Simpson clonality was calculated by taking the square root of Simpson's diversity index across productive rearrangements. TCRdb provides this immuneACCESS table in a form limited to in-frame rearrangements. Some clones are lacking; in checked studies, under half of them reflect an unresolved V gene, and why the rest are absent is not known. The V and J calls and clone size are taken from that table; D and trimming were inferred from the DNA. This sample holds 270,000 or so clones; 80% to 95% were observed only once. Approximately 2.7% of the sample belongs to the ten largest clones.

The CDR3 has 15 amino acids, counting the end cysteine and phenylalanine. The sequence is cut down to CDR3 DNA, 45 bases in frame from base 1. Reading the germline V gene gives CDR1 SGHRS and CDR2 YFSETQ. V and J are trimmed by 4 bases and 0 bases, and the gene matches miss 3 bases of the junction. Participants in the prospective study were enrolled through a virtual design, were aged about 18 to 90 years, and lived in approximately 24 United States geographic areas. In the prospective study, participants were assigned to cohorts based on the clinical history participants reported in a screening survey and a study questionnaire. Exposed participants had been in contact, within 2 weeks of entering the study, with a person who had a PCR-confirmed or clinician-diagnosed case of COVID-19. Mobile phlebotomists in the prospective study collected whole blood, serum and a nasopharyngeal or oropharyngeal swab from every participant. Prospective study participants could optionally give additional blood draws and questionnaires over an approximately 2-month period. Before DNA extraction, prospective study blood samples were shipped either frozen or at room temperature.

This clone was seen once. Its antigen has not been determined. There are no base qualities to consult, and no much larger clone falls within one base. The sample consisted of PBMCs or T cells enriched from blood (not recorded which). This sequence uses TRBV5-1 and TRBJ2-1; a stretch of 8 junction bases matches TRBD2. This receptor was identified in a man aged 35 to 55 who had been exposed to COVID-19. The CDR3: CASSALADSYNEQFF. The bases are TGCGCCAGCAGCGCACTAGCGGACTCCTACAATGAGCAGTTCTTC.